The rows below give T cell receptor beta chains drawn from one sample of a study of shared clonotypes between healthy human individuals. Measured with immunoSEQ multiplex PCR; TCRdb has only the in-frame clones, and not every one. The sample lists about 960,000 clones, roughly 72% occurring once. Sequenced input: memory CD4+ T cells sorted from blood. These receptors originate from a man between 18 and 29 years old in good health. The CDR3 runs from the conserved cysteine through the conserved F or W. The D gene is left open where the match is weak. Size tells how often a clone was seen (once, few, many) or the class of an expanded clone, and some rows leave it out.

clone size: -
V gene: TRBV7-2
J gene: TRBJ2-2
CDR3 length: 18
D gene: TRBD2
CDR3 protein: CASSLGASGRSNTGELFF
CDR3 DNA: TGTGCCAGCAGCTTAGGGGCTAGCGGGAGGTCCAACACCGGGGAGCTGTTTTTT

clone size: -
V gene: TRBV7-6
J gene: TRBJ2-7
CDR3 length: 13
D gene: TRBD1
CDR3 protein: CASSLGSFGTGPF
CDR3 DNA: TGTGCCAGCAGCTTAGGGTCATTCGGGACAGGGCCATTC

clone size: once
V gene: TRBV30
J gene: TRBJ2-3
CDR3 length: 13
D gene: -
CDR3 protein: CAWTPGAADTQYF
CDR3 DNA: TGTGCCTGGACCCCGGGAGCCGCAGATACGCAGTATTTT

clone size: -
V gene: TRBV6-1
J gene: TRBJ1-5
CDR3 length: 15
D gene: -
CDR3 protein: CASSGMGQSNQPQHF
CDR3 DNA: TGTGCCAGCAGTGGTATGGGCCAGAGCAATCAGCCCCAGCATTTT

clone size: -
V gene: TRBV6-1
J gene: TRBJ1-4
CDR3 length: 11
D gene: TRBD1
CDR3 protein: CASTNRGKLFF
CDR3 DNA: TGTGCCAGCACCAACAGGGGTAAACTGTTTTTT

clone size: few
V gene: TRBV6-4
J gene: TRBJ1-2
CDR3 length: 15
D gene: -
CDR3 protein: CASSDSRKGVESYTF
CDR3 DNA: TGTGCCAGCAGTGACTCGAGAAAAGGAGTGGAGAGCTACACCTTC

clone size: -
V gene: TRBV5-8
J gene: TRBJ2-1
CDR3 length: 13
D gene: TRBD1
CDR3 protein: CATWDRVYNEQFF
CDR3 DNA: TGTGCCACCTGGGACAGAGTCTACAATGAGCAGTTCTTC

clone size: -
V gene: TRBV9
J gene: TRBJ2-1
CDR3 length: 12
D gene: -
CDR3 protein: CASSADFREQFF
CDR3 DNA: TGTGCCAGCAGCGCGGACTTTCGCGAGCAGTTCTTC

clone size: -
V gene: TRBV7-2
J gene: TRBJ2-7
CDR3 length: 12
D gene: -
CDR3 protein: CASSARRGEQYF
CDR3 DNA: TGTGCCAGCAGCGCCCGGCGTGGCGAGCAGTACTTC

clone size: -
V gene: TRBV30
J gene: TRBJ1-2
CDR3 length: 19
D gene: -
CDR3 protein: CAWSVLRGRTDEMNYGYTF
CDR3 DNA: TGTGCCTGGAGCGTCCTTAGGGGAAGGACCGATGAGATGAACTATGGCTACACCTTC

clone size: -
V gene: TRBV28
J gene: TRBJ1-2
CDR3 length: 20
D gene: TRBD1
CDR3 protein: CASSTNFNRDSSIYNYGYTF
CDR3 DNA: TGTGCCAGCAGTACCAACTTCAACCGGGACAGCTCCATCTATAACTATGGCTACACCTTC

clone size: -
V gene: TRBV6-1
J gene: TRBJ2-1
CDR3 length: 16
D gene: TRBD2
CDR3 protein: CASSDQTAGYYNEQFF
CDR3 DNA: TGTGCCAGCAGTGACCAAACAGCGGGGTACTACAATGAGCAGTTCTTC

clone size: -
V gene: TRBV15
J gene: TRBJ2-4
CDR3 length: 16
D gene: TRBD2
CDR3 protein: CATSIRLGGAKNIQYF
CDR3 DNA: TGTGCCACCAGCATCAGACTGGGGGGGGCCAAAAACATTCAGTACTTC

clone size: -
V gene: TRBV5-4
J gene: TRBJ1-4
CDR3 length: 15
D gene: -
CDR3 protein: CASSPGRSANEKLFF
CDR3 DNA: TGTGCCAGCAGCCCAGGGCGGTCGGCTAATGAAAAACTGTTTTTT

clone size: -
V gene: TRBV2
J gene: TRBJ1-2
CDR3 length: 15
D gene: -
CDR3 protein: CASNVDRPQSYGYTF
CDR3 DNA: TGTGCCAGCAATGTAGACAGGCCGCAGAGCTATGGCTACACCTTC

clone size: -
V gene: TRBV5-4
J gene: TRBJ2-3
CDR3 length: 16
D gene: TRBD2
CDR3 protein: CASSLYLSGMGDTQYF
CDR3 DNA: TGTGCCAGCAGCTTGTACCTTAGCGGGATGGGAGATACGCAGTATTTT

clone size: -
V gene: TRBV18
J gene: TRBJ2-1
CDR3 length: 14
D gene: -
CDR3 protein: CASSPPGRPNEQFF
CDR3 DNA: TGTGCCAGCTCACCACCTGGCAGACCTAATGAGCAGTTCTTC

clone size: -
V gene: TRBV4-2
J gene: TRBJ2-5
CDR3 length: 17
D gene: TRBD1
CDR3 protein: CASSQGQNSDSSETQYF
CDR3 DNA: TGTGCCAGCAGCCAGGGACAGAATAGCGACTCTTCCGAGACCCAGTACTTC

clone size: -
V gene: TRBV7-9
J gene: TRBJ2-5
CDR3 length: 16
D gene: TRBD2
CDR3 protein: CASSLGLAGGQETQYF
CDR3 DNA: TGTGCCAGCAGCTTAGGATTAGCGGGGGGACAAGAGACCCAGTACTTC

clone size: -
V gene: TRBV5-1
J gene: TRBJ1-6
CDR3 length: 15
D gene: TRBD1
CDR3 protein: CASSLLGDRRSPLHF
CDR3 DNA: TGCGCCAGCAGCTTGCTCGGGGACAGGAGGTCACCCCTCCACTTT

clone size: -
V gene: TRBV19
J gene: TRBJ1-5
CDR3 length: 15
D gene: -
CDR3 protein: CASSIRKESNQPQHF
CDR3 DNA: TGTGCCAGTAGTATACGGAAAGAGAGCAATCAGCCCCAGCATTTT

clone size: -
V gene: TRBV6-1
J gene: TRBJ2-7
CDR3 length: 14
D gene: TRBD1
CDR3 protein: CATGPGTGGWEQYF
CDR3 DNA: TGTGCCACGGGACCCGGGACAGGGGGCTGGGAGCAGTACTTC

clone size: few
V gene: TRBV7-2
J gene: TRBJ1-2
CDR3 length: 14
D gene: -
CDR3 protein: CASSPPGQFYGYTF
CDR3 DNA: TGTGCCAGCAGCCCTCCTGGACAGTTCTATGGCTACACCTTC

clone size: -
V gene: TRBV5-1
J gene: TRBJ2-7
CDR3 length: 14
D gene: -
CDR3 protein: CASSLAGNSYEQYF
CDR3 DNA: TGCGCCAGCAGCTTGGCGGGAAACTCCTACGAGCAGTACTTC

clone size: -
V gene: TRBV27
J gene: TRBJ2-1
CDR3 length: 16
D gene: TRBD1
CDR3 protein: CASSSSQGQGYNEQFF
CDR3 DNA: TGTGCCAGCAGTTCATCCCAGGGACAGGGGTACAATGAGCAGTTCTTC

clone size: few
V gene: TRBV7-7
J gene: TRBJ2-2
CDR3 length: 16
D gene: -
CDR3 protein: CASTLLGGRNTGELFF
CDR3 DNA: TGTGCTAGCACCCTCTTAGGGGGGCGCAACACCGGGGAGCTGTTTTTT

clone size: -
V gene: TRBV29-1
J gene: TRBJ2-5
CDR3 length: 18
D gene: TRBD2
CDR3 protein: CSVEDPARLAERLETQYF
CDR3 DNA: TGCAGCGTTGAAGATCCGGCAAGACTAGCGGAGCGGCTCGAGACCCAGTACTTC

clone size: -
V gene: TRBV5-4
J gene: TRBJ1-2
CDR3 length: 16
D gene: -
CDR3 protein: CASSLSQGKTNYGYTF
CDR3 DNA: TGTGCCAGCAGCTTATCCCAGGGAAAGACTAACTATGGCTACACCTTC

clone size: -
V gene: TRBV27
J gene: TRBJ2-1
CDR3 length: 15
D gene: TRBD2
CDR3 protein: CASRLAGSSYNEQFF
CDR3 DNA: TGTGCCAGCAGGCTAGCGGGGAGCTCCTACAATGAGCAGTTCTTC

clone size: -
V gene: TRBV18
J gene: TRBJ2-1
CDR3 length: 13
D gene: -
CDR3 protein: CASSPGEQHEQFF
CDR3 DNA: TGTGCCAGCTCACCAGGGGAACAGCATGAGCAGTTCTTC

clone size: -
V gene: TRBV29-1
J gene: TRBJ1-5
CDR3 length: 16
D gene: -
CDR3 protein: CSGDSRPGAPDQPQHF
CDR3 DNA: TGCAGCGGGGACTCCCGCCCCGGCGCGCCCGATCAGCCCCAGCATTTT

clone size: -
V gene: TRBV2
J gene: TRBJ1-5
CDR3 length: 15
D gene: -
CDR3 protein: CASSVGDAGYAPQHF
CDR3 DNA: TGTGCCAGCAGTGTTGGGGACGCCGGGTATGCGCCCCAGCATTTT

clone size: -
V gene: TRBV19
J gene: TRBJ1-5
CDR3 length: 15
D gene: TRBD1
CDR3 protein: CASSIIEDRNQPQHF
CDR3 DNA: TGTGCCAGTAGTATAATTGAGGACAGGAATCAGCCCCAGCATTTT

clone size: -
V gene: TRBV11-3
J gene: TRBJ2-7
CDR3 length: 14
D gene: TRBD1
CDR3 protein: CASSPSGQDYEQYF
CDR3 DNA: TGTGCCAGCAGCCCATCAGGACAGGACTACGAGCAGTACTTC

clone size: -
V gene: TRBV19
J gene: TRBJ1-5
CDR3 length: 16
D gene: TRBD1
CDR3 protein: CATRPQGQGSNQPQHF
CDR3 DNA: TGTGCCACCAGGCCCCAGGGACAGGGTAGCAATCAGCCCCAGCATTTT